This section outlines one T cell receptor beta chain sequence together with its context. As handled by the study authors: Amplification with reference gene primers provided the estimates of nucleated cell counts. Profiling relied on immunoSEQ multiplex PCR, and the TCRdb table lists in-frame clones only, not all of them. V and J calls and clone size follow that table, whereas D and trimming were derived from the DNA. The repertoire holds roughly 220,000 clones, with around 80% as singletons. This specimen comes from a study of blood T cell repertoires in COVID-19. Study information: Specimens from acute and convalescent COVID-19 originated in the United States, Italy and Spain.

With 3 bases removed from V and 5 bases from J, the gap between germline ends came to 13 bases. The CDR3 contains 14 residues. Germline-derived CDR1 and CDR2 are SGHDN and FVKESK. The receptor's source is a woman aged 55-70 years who had recovered from COVID-19. The gene calls are TRBV14 and TRBJ2-5, with D tentatively TRBD1 (6 bases). Sequencing used peripheral blood. CDR3: CASSHHGTPETQYF. CDR3 coding DNA: TGTGCCAGCAGCCACCACGGGACACCCGAGACCCAGTACTTC.